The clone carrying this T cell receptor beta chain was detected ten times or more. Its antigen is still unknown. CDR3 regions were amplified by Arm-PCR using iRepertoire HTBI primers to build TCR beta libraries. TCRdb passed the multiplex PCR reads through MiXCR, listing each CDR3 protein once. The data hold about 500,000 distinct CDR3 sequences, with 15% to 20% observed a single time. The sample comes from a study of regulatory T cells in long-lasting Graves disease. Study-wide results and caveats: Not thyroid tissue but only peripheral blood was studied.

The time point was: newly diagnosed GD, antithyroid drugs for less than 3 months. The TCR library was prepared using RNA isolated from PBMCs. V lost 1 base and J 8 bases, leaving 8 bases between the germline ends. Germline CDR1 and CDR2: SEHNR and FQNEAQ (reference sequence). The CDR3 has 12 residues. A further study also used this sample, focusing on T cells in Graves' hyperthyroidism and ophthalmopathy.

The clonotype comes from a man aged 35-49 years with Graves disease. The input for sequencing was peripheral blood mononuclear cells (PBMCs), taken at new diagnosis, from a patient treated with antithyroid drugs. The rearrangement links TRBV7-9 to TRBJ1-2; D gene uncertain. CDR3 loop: CASSLEAGGYTF. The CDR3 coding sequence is TGTGCCAGCAGCTTAGAGGCGGGGGGCTACACCTTC.